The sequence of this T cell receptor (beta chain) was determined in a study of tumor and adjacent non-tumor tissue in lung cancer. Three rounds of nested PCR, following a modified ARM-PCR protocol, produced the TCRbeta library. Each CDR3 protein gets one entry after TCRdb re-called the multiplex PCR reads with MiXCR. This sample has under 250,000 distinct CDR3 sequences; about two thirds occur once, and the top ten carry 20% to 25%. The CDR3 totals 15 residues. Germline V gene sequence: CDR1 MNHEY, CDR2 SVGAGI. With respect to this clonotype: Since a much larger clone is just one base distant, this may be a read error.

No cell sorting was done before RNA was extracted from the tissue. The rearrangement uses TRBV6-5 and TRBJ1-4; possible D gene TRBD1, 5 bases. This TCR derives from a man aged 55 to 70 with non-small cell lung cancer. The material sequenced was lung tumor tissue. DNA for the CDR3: TGTGTCAGCAGTTACTCGATCCAGGGAAGACTCAAACTGTTTTTT. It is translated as CVSSYSIQGRLKLFF.